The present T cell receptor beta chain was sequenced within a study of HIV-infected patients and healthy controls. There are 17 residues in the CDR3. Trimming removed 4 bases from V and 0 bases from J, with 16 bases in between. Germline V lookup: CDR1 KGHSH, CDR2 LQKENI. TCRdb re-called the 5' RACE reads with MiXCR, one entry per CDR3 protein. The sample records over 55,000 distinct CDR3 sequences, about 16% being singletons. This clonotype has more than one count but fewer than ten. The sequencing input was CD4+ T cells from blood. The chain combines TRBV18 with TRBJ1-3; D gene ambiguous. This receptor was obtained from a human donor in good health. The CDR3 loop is CASSRGPTDISGNTIYF. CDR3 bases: TGTGCCAGCTCACGCGGACCCACTGACATCTCTGGAAACACCATATATTTT.